These 13 T cell receptor beta chains were sequenced from one sample in a study of blood T cells in healthy people across ages. A second PCR of roughly 7 to 11 cycles used a sample-barcoded 5' primer and a J-beta primer mix. TCRdb passed the 5' RACE reads through MiXCR, listing each CDR3 protein once. The sample lists around 1,000,000 distinct CDR3 sequences, roughly 24% seen once, with around 0.75% in the top ten. These data were likewise used in another study, on T cells of mothers and their children.

The sequencing input was blood. Receptors were obtained from a girl aged 2-10 years in good health.

The rearrangement joins TRBV18 to TRBJ2-5; D uncertain. Gene TRBJ2-7 matches the end of the DNA better, so the J call may be wrong. The CDR3 covers 14 residues. Germline V gene lookup returns CDR1 KGHSH and CDR2 LQKENI. CDR3 nucleotides: TGTGCCAGCTCACCGGGTATTACTACCTACGAGCAGTACTTC. Its translation: CASSPGITTYEQYF.

This clonotype was seen only a few times. The chain recombines TRBV10-3 with TRBJ2-1; maybe TRBD1 (6 bases). Germline CDR1 reads ENHRY; CDR2 reads SYGVKD. CDR3 length: 16 amino acids. Trimming took 3 bases from V and 2 from J, leaving 14 bases between them. In nucleotides, the CDR3 is TGTGCCATCAGTGACCAGGACAGTTACCCCTACAATGAGCAGTTCTTC. Encoded protein: CAISDQDSYPYNEQFF.

This clonotype was counted only a few times. CDR3 DNA sequence: TGTGCCAGCAGTTATTACGAGAATTTGGATCAGCCCCAGCATTTT. Its protein is CASSYYENLDQPQHF. The V gene is TRBV6-2 or TRBV6-3, the J gene TRBJ1-5; D is unresolved. Trimming removed 3 bases from V and 5 bases from J, with 14 bases in between. Looked up from germline, CDR1 is MNHEY and CDR2 is SVGEGT. The CDR3 contains 15 residues.

The table lists this clonotype with a few counts. CDR3 nucleotides: TGTGCCAGCACGACCGGGGTTCGGAGCTACGAGCAGTACTTC. Translated, it gives CASTTGVRSYEQYF. This chain links TRBV6-5 with TRBJ2-5, with a tentative D call TRBD2 (5 bases). The assigned J gene may be wrong: the sequence end matches TRBJ2-7 better. This CDR3 is built from 14 residues. CDR1 is MNHEY, CDR2 SVGAGI, per germline.

This clonotype was picked up many times. The chain recombines TRBV15 with TRBJ2-5; D is ambiguous. CDR3 size: 16 residues. Trimming left V 0 bases short and J 4 bases short, with 15 bases between. Germline V CDR1 and CDR2: LNHNV, YYDKDF (reference sequence). CDR3 coding DNA: TGTGCCACCAGCAGAGATTCGAGTCTTTTACTAGAGACCCAGTACTTC. Amino acids: CATSRDSSLLLETQYF.

In this sample, this clonotype turned up a few times. This chain uses TRBV12-3 or TRBV12-4 with TRBJ2-2, with 8 bases lining up with TRBD1. Unmatched junction bases numbered 4, after V lost 4 bases and J lost 6 bases. The CDR3 loop spans 14 amino acids. In nucleotides, the CDR3 is TGTGCCAGCAGTTCAGGGGGCGCAGCCGGGGAGCTGTTTTTT. Amino acids: CASSSGGAAGELFF.

CDR3 sequence: CASRNPGTSETQYF. As DNA, the CDR3 is TGTGCCAGCAGAAACCCGGGGACATCGGAGACCCAGTACTTC. The rearrangement uses TRBV6-2 or TRBV6-3 and TRBJ2-5; a weak D match, TRBD1 (6 bases). The germline V and J ends were trimmed by 6 bases and 5 bases, with 16 bases remaining between them. From germline, CDR1 is MNHEY and CDR2 SVGEGT. This CDR3 spans 14 amino acids.

This clonotype was seen only a few times. The V and J genes are TRBV4-1 and TRBJ2-7; D is unresolved. The germline V gene has CDR1 MGHRA and CDR2 YSYEKL. Trimming pared 3 bases from V and 3 bases from J, leaving 18 bases between. This CDR3 comprises 16 residues. DNA for the CDR3: TGCGCCAGCAGCCAGAACTTAGCACCCTTAAACTACGAGCAGTACTTC. This codes for CASSQNLAPLNYEQYF.

This clonotype showed up just a few times. The chain has TRBV20-1 and TRBJ2-4; 9 bases are a match to TRBD2. After removal of 4 bases from V and 1 base from J, the junction contained 2 bases not matched to a gene. Germline CDR1 DFQATT, CDR2 SNEGSKA (reference sequence). The CDR3 spans 14 residues. The CDR3 loop is CSANLAGAKNIQYF. The DNA of the CDR3 is TGCAGTGCTAATCTAGCGGGGGCCAAAAACATTCAGTACTTC.

The chain is built from TRBV29-1 and TRBJ2-3, with no clear D. Trimming left V 1 base short and J 5 bases short, with 13 bases between. Germline-derived CDR1 and CDR2 are SQVTM and ANQGSEA. The CDR3 has 14 amino acids. CDR3 region: CSVEGGWVGDTQYF. The CDR3 bases are TGCAGCGTTGAAGGCGGCTGGGTTGGAGATACGCAGTATTTT.

This clonotype was counted a few times. The V call is TRBV11-2, the J call TRBJ2-1, with TRBD2 identical over 10 bases. Trimming cost V 3 bases and J 2 bases; bases outside gene matches: 4. The CDR3 loop spans 16 amino acids. In germline, CDR1 is SGHAT, CDR2 FQNNGV. The CDR3 sequence: CASSFSTSGPYNEQFF. CDR3 nucleotide sequence: TGTGCCAGCAGCTTTTCGACTAGCGGGCCCTACAATGAGCAGTTCTTC.

V is TRBV2 and J is TRBJ2-4; the D gene could be TRBD1 or TRBD2 (6 bases each). V was cut by 0 bases and J by 12 bases, with 18 bases left in between. This CDR3 is 15 amino acids long. CDR1 and CDR2 (germline): SNHLY, FYNNEI. The CDR3 is CASSEAGGPPGTQYF. CDR3 in DNA: TGTGCCAGCAGTGAAGCGGGGGGCCCGCCTGGCACTCAGTACTTC.

This sequence joins TRBV7-2 and TRBJ1-4; D is perhaps TRBD1 (5 bases). Germline V lookup: CDR1 SGHTA, CDR2 FQGNSA. CDR3 length: 15 amino acids. The V end lost 3 bases, the J end lost 2 bases, and 10 bases lay between the germline ends. The chain's CDR3 is CASSFRDLTNEKLFF. CDR3 bases: TGTGCCAGCAGCTTTCGGGACTTGACTAATGAAAAACTGTTTTTT. The full variable domain, in which reference TRBV7-2 and TRBJ1-4 provide the parts outside the CDR3, is GAGVSQSPSNKVTEKGKDVELRCDPISGHTALYWYRQSLGQGLEFLIYFQGNSAPDKSGLPSDRFSAERTGGSVSTLTIQRTQQEDSAVYLCASSFRDLTNEKLFFGSGTQLSVL.